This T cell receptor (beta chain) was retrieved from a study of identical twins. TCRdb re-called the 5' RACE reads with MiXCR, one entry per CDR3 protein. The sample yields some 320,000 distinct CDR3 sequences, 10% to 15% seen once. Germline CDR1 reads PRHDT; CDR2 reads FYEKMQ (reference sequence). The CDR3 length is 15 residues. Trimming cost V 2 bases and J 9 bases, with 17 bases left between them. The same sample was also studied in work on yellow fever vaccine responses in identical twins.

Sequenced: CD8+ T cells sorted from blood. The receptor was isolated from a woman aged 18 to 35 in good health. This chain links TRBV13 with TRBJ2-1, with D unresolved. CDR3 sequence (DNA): TGTGCCAGCAGCTTAAGCAGCCAGAGTCACAGTGAGCAGTTCTTC. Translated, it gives CASSLSSQSHSEQFF. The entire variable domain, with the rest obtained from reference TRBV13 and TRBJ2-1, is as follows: AAGVIQSPRHLIKEKRETATLKCYPIPRHDTVYWYQQGPGQDPQFLISFYEKMQSDKGSIPDRFSAQQFSDYHSELNMSSLELGDSALYFCASSLSSQSHSEQFFGPGTRLTVL.